These T cell receptor beta chains were read from a single sample in a study of blood T cells in healthy people across ages. TCRdb ran MiXCR on the 5' RACE reads and lists one entry per CDR3 protein. The top ten hold approximately 20% of the sample, which has some 690,000 distinct CDR3 sequences, roughly 20% seen once. What was sequenced was blood. These receptors originate from a man between 65 and 80 years old in good health. The CDR3 runs from the conserved cysteine through the conserved F or W. The D gene is left open where the match is weak. Clone sizes are given selectively: once, few, many, or a class where the clone is expanded.

TRBV2	.	few	TRBJ2-3	TGTGCCAGCTGTATGGATGGACGGGACACAGATACGCAGTATTTT	CASCMDGRDTDTQYF
TRBV4-2	.	few	TRBJ2-4	TGTGCCAGCAGCCCTGCCTATGCGGGAACCAAAAACATTCAGTACTTC	CASSPAYAGTKNIQYF
TRBV6-2/TRBV6-3	.	few	TRBJ1-1	TGTGCCAGCAGAAGATCTTTGAACACTGAAGCTTTCTTT	CASRRSLNTEAFF
TRBV2	TRBD2	.	TRBJ2-4	TGTGCCAGCATACCGGGAGGAGCCAAAAACATTCAGTACTTC	CASIPGGAKNIQYF
TRBV20-1	TRBD1	few	TRBJ2-5	TGCAGTGCTAGACGTCGGGACAGCCCAGTTGAGACCCAGTACTTC	CSARRRDSPVETQYF
TRBV11-2	.	.	TRBJ2-5	TGTGCCAGCAGCTTAGGTACGGGTTCAGAGACCCAGTACTTC	CASSLGTGSETQYF
TRBV7-2	.	.	TRBJ2-1	TGTGCCAGCAGCGCGATGTACAATGAGCAGTTCTTC	CASSAMYNEQFF
TRBV29-1	.	.	TRBJ1-2	TGCAGCGTTCTTGGAGTTAACTATGGCTACACCTTC	CSVLGVNYGYTF
TRBV7-8	.	.	TRBJ2-1	TGTGCCAGCAGCTTAAACTTGGGTGCTTCCTACAATGAGCAGTTCTTC	CASSLNLGASYNEQFF
TRBV6-2/TRBV6-3	TRBD2	few	TRBJ2-5	TGTGCCAGCAGCCCTCCCGATAGCGGGAGTCGAGAGACCCAGTACTTC	CASSPPDSGSRETQYF
TRBV29-1	TRBD1	few	TRBJ1-2	TGCAGCGTTGAACCAGGGGGCGATGGCTACACCTTC	CSVEPGGDGYTF
TRBV5-1	TRBD1	many	TRBJ1-4	TGCGCCAGCAGCCCAGGGGGGACTAATGAAAAACTGTTTTTT	CASSPGGTNEKLFF